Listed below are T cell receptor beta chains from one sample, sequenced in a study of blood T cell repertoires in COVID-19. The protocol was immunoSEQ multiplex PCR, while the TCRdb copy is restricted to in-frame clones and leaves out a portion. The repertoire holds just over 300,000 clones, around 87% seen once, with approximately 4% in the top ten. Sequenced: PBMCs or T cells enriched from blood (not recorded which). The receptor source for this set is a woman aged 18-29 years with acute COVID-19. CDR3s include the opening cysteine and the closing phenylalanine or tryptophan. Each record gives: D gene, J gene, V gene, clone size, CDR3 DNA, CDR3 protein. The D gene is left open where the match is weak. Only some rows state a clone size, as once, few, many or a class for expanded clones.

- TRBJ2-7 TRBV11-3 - TGTGCCAGCAGCTTTCTGGGACTCTCCTACGAGCAGTACTTC CASSFLGLSYEQYF
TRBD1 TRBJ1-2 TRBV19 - TGTGCCAGTAGCGACCTTCAGGGGGCACGGGGCTACACCTTC CASSDLQGARGYTF
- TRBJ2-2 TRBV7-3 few TGTGCCAGCAGCCCTGCCCCGGGAACGACGAACAGGGAGCTGTTTTTT CASSPAPGTTNRELFF
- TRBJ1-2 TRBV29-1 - TGCAGCGTTGGGCAGAGGCCCAACTATGGCTACACCTTC CSVGQRPNYGYTF
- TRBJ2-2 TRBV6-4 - TGTGCCCTAATGAGAGGCCAGGGTGAAACCGGGGAGCTGTTTTTT CALMRGQGETGELFF
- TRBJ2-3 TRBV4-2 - TGTGCCAGCAGCCAAGCTGGCGGAGGGGATACGCAGTATTTT CASSQAGGGDTQYF
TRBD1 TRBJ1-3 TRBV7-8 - TGTGCCAGCAGCTTGGAGGACAGGAGGGGAAACACCATATATTTT CASSLEDRRGNTIYF
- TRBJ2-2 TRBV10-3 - TGTGCCATCAGTGACGTGGTGTCGGGGGCCGGGGAGCTGTTTTTT CAISDVVSGAGELFF
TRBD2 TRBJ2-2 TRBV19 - TGTGCCAGTAGTATAGTCGGGAGGTACGCCGGGGAGCTGTTTTTT CASSIVGRYAGELFF
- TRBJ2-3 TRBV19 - TGTGCCAGTAGTATGGCGGAGACTAGCACAGATACGCAGTATTTT CASSMAETSTDTQYF
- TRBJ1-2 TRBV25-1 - TGTGCCAGCAGCAACTACCGGGAAGAGGGCTATGGCTACACCTTC CASSNYREEGYGYTF
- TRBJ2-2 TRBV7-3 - TGTGCCAGCAGCCCTTATAGGGAGCCGGCCGGGGAGCTGTTTTTT CASSPYREPAGELFF
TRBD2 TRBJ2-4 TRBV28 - TGTGCCAGCAGCGCAGGACTAGCGGGAGACAAAAACATTCAGTACTTC CASSAGLAGDKNIQYF
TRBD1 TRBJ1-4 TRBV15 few TGTGCCACCAGCAGAGATAGGACAGGGGGTGAAAAACTGTTTTTT CATSRDRTGGEKLFF
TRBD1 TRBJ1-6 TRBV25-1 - TGTGCCAGCAGTGGGACACAGGGGCCGTATAATTCACCCCTCCACTTT CASSGTQGPYNSPLHF
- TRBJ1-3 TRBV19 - TGTGCCAGTAGTCTTGGACGGGGCTCTGGAAACACCATATATTTT CASSLGRGSGNTIYF
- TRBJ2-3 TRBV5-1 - TGCGCCAGCAGCTTGGCCCTGGCGGGGAGTGGTACAGATACGCAGTATTTT CASSLALAGSGTDTQYF
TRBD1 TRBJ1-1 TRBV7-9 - TGTGCCAGCAGCCCCGGGACAGAATACACTGAAGCTTTCTTT CASSPGTEYTEAFF
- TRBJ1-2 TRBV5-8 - TGTGCCAGCAGCTTGTTCCAGGGACTCGCTGTGAGTGGCTACACCTTC CASSLFQGLAVSGYTF
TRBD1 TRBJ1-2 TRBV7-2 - TGTGCCAGCAGCATGCCCTCAGGGGGTGCTCTCTATGGCTACACCTTC CASSMPSGGALYGYTF
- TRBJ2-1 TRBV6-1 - TGTGCCAGCAGTGAAGGGATTGGGAGCGGGTACAAATACTCCTACAATGAGCAGTTCTTC CASSEGIGSGYKYSYNEQFF
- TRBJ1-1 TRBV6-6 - TGTGCCAGCAGCGGAGACGGGTTGGTGAATGCTTTCTTT CASSGDGLVNAFF
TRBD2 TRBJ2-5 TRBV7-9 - TGTGCCAGCAGCAATACCAAGGGCCTAGCGGGAGGCCCGGAGAAGGCACAGTACTTC CASSNTKGLAGGPEKAQYF
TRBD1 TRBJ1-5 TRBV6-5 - TGTGCCAGCAGTTCTCTTGGGGCAGGGGGTCAGCCCCAGCATTTT CASSSLGAGGQPQHF
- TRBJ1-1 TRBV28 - TGTGCCAGCGCCCAGGGAAGGGGAGCTTTCTTT CASAQGRGAFF
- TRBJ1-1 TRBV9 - TGTGCCAGCAGCGTAGGTCTACGGATAGCGGGGCAGGCGAACACTGAAGCTTTCTTT CASSVGLRIAGQANTEAFF
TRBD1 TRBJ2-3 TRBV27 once TGTGCCAGCAGTTTAAGGGCAGGGGGCTCGACAGATACGCAGTATTTT CASSLRAGGSTDTQYF
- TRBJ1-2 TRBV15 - TGTGCCACCACCTCGACACGGGCGGGTGGCTACACCTTC CATTSTRAGGYTF
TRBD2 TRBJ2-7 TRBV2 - TGTGCCAGCAGGGGGACTAGCGGGAGGTACGACGAGCAGTACTTC CASRGTSGRYDEQYF